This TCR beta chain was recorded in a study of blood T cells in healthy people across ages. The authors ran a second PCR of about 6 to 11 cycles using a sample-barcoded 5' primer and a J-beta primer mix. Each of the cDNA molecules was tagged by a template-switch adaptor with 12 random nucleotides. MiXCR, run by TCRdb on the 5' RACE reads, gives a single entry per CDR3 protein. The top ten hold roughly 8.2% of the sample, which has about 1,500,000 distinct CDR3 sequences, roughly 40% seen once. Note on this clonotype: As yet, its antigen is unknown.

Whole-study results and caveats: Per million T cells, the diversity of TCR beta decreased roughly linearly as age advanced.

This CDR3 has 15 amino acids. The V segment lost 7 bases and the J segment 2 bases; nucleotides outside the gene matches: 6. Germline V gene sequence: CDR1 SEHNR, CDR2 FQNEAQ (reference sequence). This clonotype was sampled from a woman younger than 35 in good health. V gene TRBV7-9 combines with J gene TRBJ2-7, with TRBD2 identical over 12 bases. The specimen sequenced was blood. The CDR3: CASMSSGRGPYEQYF. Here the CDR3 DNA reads TGTGCCAGCATGTCTAGCGGGAGGGGGCCCTACGAGCAGTACTTC.